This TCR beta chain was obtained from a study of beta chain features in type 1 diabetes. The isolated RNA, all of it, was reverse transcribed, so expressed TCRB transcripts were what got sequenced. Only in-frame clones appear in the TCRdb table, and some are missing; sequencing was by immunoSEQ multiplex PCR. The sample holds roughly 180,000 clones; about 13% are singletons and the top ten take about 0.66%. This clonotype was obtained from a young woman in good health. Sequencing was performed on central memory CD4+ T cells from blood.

The CDR3 nucleotides read TGTGCCAGCTCAGAGGATACGACTGGGGCCAACGTCCTGACTTTC. The encoded protein is CASSEDTTGANVLTF. The rearrangement links TRBV18 to TRBJ2-6; D remains ambiguous. Per germline, CDR1 KGHSH and CDR2 LQKENI. The CDR3 length is 15 residues. Trimming pared 5 bases from V and 2 bases from J, leaving 10 bases between. Combining the CDR3 with reference TRBV18 and TRBJ2-6 gives the whole variable domain NAGVMQNPRHLVRRRGQEARLRCSPMKGHSHVYWYRQLPEEGLKFMVYLQKENIIDESGMPKERFSAEFPKEGPSILRIQQVVRGDSAAYFCASSEDTTGANVLTFGAGSRLTVL.